This TCR beta chain was documented in a study of beta chain features in type 1 diabetes. Whole-study results and caveats: Reduced insertions and increased deletions marked VDJ junctions in type 1 diabetes patients. Unsettled here was the matter of whether HLA type influences TCRB rearrangement.

On this clone itself: Antigen: not known.

cDNA synthesis used the whole RNA isolate, giving expressed TCRB sequences. The method was immunoSEQ multiplex PCR; TCRdb's version includes in-frame clones alone and lacks a portion of them. Of 350,000 to 450,000 clones in the sample, approximately 15% were seen once. Cells sorted by CD45RO/CCR7/CD25/CD127/CD95/CD27 comprised CD4+ naive, central memory, regulatory and stem cell-like memory cells. Purities in excess of 95% were seen in all sorted populations. There are 11 residues in the CDR3. V lost 3 bases to trimming and J lost 7 bases, with 7 bases between them. The germline V gene encodes CDR1 ENHRY and CDR2 SYGVKD.

Sequenced material: naive CD4+ T cells from blood. The chain links TRBV10-3 to TRBJ2-7; D ambiguous. This receptor was obtained from a young man in good health. The CDR3 spells CAISDRREQYF. CDR3 nucleotide sequence: TGTGCCATCAGTGATAGGAGAGAGCAGTACTTC.